Detailed here is one T cell receptor (beta chain). Its target is not known. CDR3 regions of TCR beta were amplified from RNA transcripts. An opening RT-PCR round employed HTBI primers and preceded a second-round multiplex PCR. TCRdb re-derived calls from the multiplex PCR reads in MiXCR, one entry per CDR3 protein. The table includes a few hundred thousand distinct CDR3 sequences, roughly 16% detected once. The sample comes from a study of Graves' ophthalmopathy and Graves' hyperthyroidism. Study results and limitations: Between ophthalmopathy and stable hyperthyroidism, a 13-signature model drew a separation with 87.88% sensitivity and around 80% specificity. The model's prediction of ophthalmopathy progression had about 70% sensitivity and 72% to 80% specificity. The blood repertoire also included most expanded thyroid clonotypes above 0.001 frequency.

The V end lost 5 bases, the J end lost 4 bases, and 17 bases lay between the germline ends. Germline loops: CDR1 MDHEN, CDR2 SYDVKM. The CDR3 is 15 residues long. The sample taken for sequencing was peripheral blood. This receptor was obtained from an adult man with Graves' ophthalmopathy. The chain recombines TRBV28 with TRBJ2-5; tentatively, D is TRBD2 (5 bases). The CDR3 loop is CASSRASKGGETQYF. CDR3 sequence (DNA): TGTGCCAGCAGTCGGGCTTCTAAAGGAGGAGAGACCCAGTACTTC.